This TCR beta chain was obtained from a study of blood T cell repertoires in COVID-19. Overall study context: The United States, Italy and Spain provided the acute and convalescent COVID-19 samples.

Original analysis: Amplifying reference gene primers gave estimates of nucleated cell counts. Only in-frame clones appear in the TCRdb table, and some are missing; sequencing was by immunoSEQ multiplex PCR. V, J and clone size were drawn from that table, and D and trimming were deduced from the DNA. This table holds under 65,000 clones, about 80% found once. Unmatched junction bases numbered 9, after V lost 4 bases and J lost 4 bases. From germline, CDR1 is SGHDN and CDR2 FVKESK. CDR3 length equals 15 residues. This TCR was recovered from a woman aged 55-69 years with acute or convalescent COVID-19. Source material: peripheral blood. This chain joins TRBV14 and TRBJ1-2; 7 bases line up with TRBD1. In nucleotides, the CDR3 is TGTGCCAGCAGCCCCCGCGGACAGGTCGGCTATGGCTACACCTTC. This sequence encodes CASSPRGQVGYGYTF.